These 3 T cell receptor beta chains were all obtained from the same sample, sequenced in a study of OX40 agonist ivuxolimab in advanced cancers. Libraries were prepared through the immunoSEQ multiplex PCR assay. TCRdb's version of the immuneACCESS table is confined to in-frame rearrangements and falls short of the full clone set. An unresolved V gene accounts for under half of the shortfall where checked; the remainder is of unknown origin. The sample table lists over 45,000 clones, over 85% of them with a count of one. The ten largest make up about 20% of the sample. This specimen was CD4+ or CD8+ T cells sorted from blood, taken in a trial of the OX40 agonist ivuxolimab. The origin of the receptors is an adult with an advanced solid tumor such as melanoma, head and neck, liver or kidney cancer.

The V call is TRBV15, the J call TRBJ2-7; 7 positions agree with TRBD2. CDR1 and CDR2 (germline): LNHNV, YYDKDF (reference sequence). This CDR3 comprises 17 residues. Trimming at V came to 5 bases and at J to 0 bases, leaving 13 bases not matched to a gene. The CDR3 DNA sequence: TGTGCCACCAGCCCGCATTTCGTGGGCGGGAGCTCCTACGAGCAGTACTTC. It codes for CATSPHFVGGSSYEQYF.

The CDR3 DNA is TGTGCCATATCAAGGGCTTCTCCCTCCGAGCAGTACTTC. Amino acids: CAISRASPSEQYF. The chain combines TRBV15 with TRBJ2-7; D is uncertain. Germline-derived CDR1 and CDR2 are LNHNV and YYDKDF (reference sequence). CDR3 length: 13 amino acids. The ends were cut back, 10 bases at V and 6 bases at J, with 19 bases in the middle.

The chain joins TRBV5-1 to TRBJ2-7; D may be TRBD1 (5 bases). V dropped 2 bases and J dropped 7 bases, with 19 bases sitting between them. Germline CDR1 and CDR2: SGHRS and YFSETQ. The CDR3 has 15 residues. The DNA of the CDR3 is TGCGCCAGCAGCTTACAAGAACAGGTAGGGGCTGAGCAGTACTTC. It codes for CASSLQEQVGAEQYF.